These T cell receptor beta chains were read from a single sample in a study of T cell responses to AZD1222 COVID-19 vaccine. Data came from immunoSEQ multiplex PCR; TCRdb stores just in-frame clones and leaves some out. The sample gives 85,000 to 130,000 clones, about 90% of which show up once; around 9% is in the top ten. Sequences were derived from peripheral blood, sampled on day 0 of AZD1222 vaccination. Source of these receptors: an adult in good health. Each CDR3 is given with its conserved first and last residue. The order of the fields is clone size, J gene, V gene, D gene, CDR3 protein, CDR3 DNA. A D gene is named only where the DNA matches it firmly. The listing skips clone size in some rows; elsewhere it reads once, few, many or a size class.

size: .; J: TRBJ2-2; V: TRBV24-1; D: TRBD2; CDR3: CATSDPTGTSGNTGELFF; DNA: TGTGCCACCAGTGATCCGACTGGGACTAGCGGCAACACCGGGGAGCTGTTTTTT
size: .; J: TRBJ1-1; V: TRBV25-1; D: .; CDR3: CASSERQEGDTEAFF; DNA: TGTGCCAGCAGTGAACGTCAGGAGGGGGACACTGAAGCTTTCTTT
size: .; J: TRBJ1-1; V: TRBV5-1; D: .; CDR3: CASSLGQINTEAFF; DNA: TGCGCCAGCAGCTTGGGACAGATTAACACTGAAGCTTTCTTT
size: .; J: TRBJ1-6; V: TRBV14; D: TRBD1; CDR3: CASSRKRRDRGYSPLHF; DNA: TGTGCCAGCAGCCGAAAACGGAGAGACAGGGGTTATTCACCCCTCCACTTT
size: .; J: TRBJ2-7; V: TRBV28; D: .; CDR3: CASSITGTLYEQYF; DNA: TGTGCCAGCAGCATAACCGGGACTCTGTACGAGCAGTACTTC
size: .; J: TRBJ1-1; V: TRBV9; D: TRBD1; CDR3: CASSGSWDRGLSTEAFF; DNA: TGTGCCAGCAGCGGCTCCTGGGACAGGGGGCTGAGTACTGAAGCTTTCTTT
size: .; J: TRBJ2-7; V: TRBV4-2; D: .; CDR3: CASSQGSVSYEQYF; DNA: TGTGCCAGCAGCCAAGGGAGCGTATCCTACGAGCAGTACTTC
size: .; J: TRBJ2-7; V: TRBV9; D: .; CDR3: CASSVGDDYEQYF; DNA: TGTGCCAGCAGCGTAGGGGACGACTACGAGCAGTACTTC
size: .; J: TRBJ1-2; V: TRBV5-8; D: TRBD1; CDR3: CASRETGGADYGYTF; DNA: TGTGCCAGCAGAGAGACAGGGGGCGCTGACTATGGCTACACCTTC
size: .; J: TRBJ1-5; V: TRBV24-1; D: .; CDR3: CATSDLGVQPQHF; DNA: TGTGCCACCAGTGATTTGGGGGTTCAGCCCCAGCATTTT
size: .; J: TRBJ2-1; V: TRBV16; D: .; CDR3: CASSRPHEQFF; DNA: TGTGCCAGCAGCCGCCCGCATGAGCAGTTCTTC
size: few; J: TRBJ1-5; V: TRBV7-2; D: .; CDR3: CASSLAGPNQPQHF; DNA: TGTGCCAGCAGCTTAGCGGGTCCGAATCAGCCCCAGCATTTT
size: .; J: TRBJ2-2; V: TRBV4-2; D: TRBD1; CDR3: CASSHPGGNTGELFF; DNA: TGTGCCAGCAGCCATCCAGGGGGGAACACCGGGGAGCTGTTTTTT
size: .; J: TRBJ1-2; V: TRBV4-3; D: TRBD1; CDR3: CASSQDRDRTYGYTF; DNA: TGCGCCAGCAGCCAAGATCGGGACAGGACCTATGGCTACACCTTC
size: .; J: TRBJ2-2; V: TRBV5-1; D: TRBD1; CDR3: CASYGTGKTGELFF; DNA: TGCGCCAGCTACGGGACAGGAAAAACCGGGGAGCTGTTTTTT
size: .; J: TRBJ1-4; V: TRBV15; D: TRBD1; CDR3: CATSRGGQGDEKLFF; DNA: TGTGCCACCAGCAGAGGTGGACAGGGCGACGAAAAACTGTTTTTT
size: .; J: TRBJ1-3; V: TRBV4-2; D: .; CDR3: CASSQTGTAGNTIYF; DNA: TGTGCCAGCAGCCAAACCGGGACCGCTGGAAACACCATATATTTT
size: .; J: TRBJ1-2; V: TRBV29-1; D: TRBD1; CDR3: CSVETGSVYGYTF; DNA: TGCAGCGTTGAGACAGGGAGCGTCTATGGCTACACCTTC
size: .; J: TRBJ1-5; V: TRBV5-4; D: TRBD1; CDR3: CASSQDRGMAQPQHF; DNA: TGTGCCAGCAGCCAGGACAGGGGTATGGCTCAGCCCCAGCATTTT
size: few; J: TRBJ1-6; V: TRBV14; D: TRBD1; CDR3: CASSQERGQVANSPLHF; DNA: TGTGCCAGCAGCCAAGAGAGGGGACAGGTGGCAAATTCACCCCTCCACTTT
size: .; J: TRBJ1-2; V: TRBV10-1; D: TRBD1; CDR3: CASSPGQQTYGYTF; DNA: TGCGCCAGCAGCCCGGGACAGCAAACATATGGCTACACCTTC
size: few; J: TRBJ2-7; V: TRBV6-2/TRBV6-3; D: .; CDR3: CASSQDLPYEQYF; DNA: TGTGCCAGCAGCCAGGACCTTCCCTACGAGCAGTACTTC
size: .; J: TRBJ1-1; V: TRBV7-9; D: .; CDR3: CASSLRSTEAFF; DNA: TGTGCCAGCAGCTTAAGAAGCACTGAAGCTTTCTTT
size: .; J: TRBJ1-5; V: TRBV2; D: .; CDR3: CASSEALRGAGQPQHF; DNA: TGTGCCAGCAGTGAAGCGCTTCGAGGGGCTGGCCAGCCCCAGCATTTT
size: .; J: TRBJ2-7; V: TRBV6-5; D: .; CDR3: CASSQTRDEQYF; DNA: TGTGCCAGCAGCCAAACTCGCGACGAGCAGTACTTC
size: .; J: TRBJ1-2; V: TRBV4-1; D: .; CDR3: CASSQELGDGYTF; DNA: TGCGCCAGCAGCCAAGAACTGGGGGATGGCTACACCTTC
size: .; J: TRBJ2-7; V: TRBV11-2; D: TRBD1; CDR3: CASSLVPLQGNEQYF; DNA: TGTGCCAGCAGCTTAGTCCCACTACAGGGGAACGAGCAGTACTTC
size: .; J: TRBJ2-7; V: TRBV7-8; D: .; CDR3: CASSLAGTGEYEQYF; DNA: TGTGCCAGCAGCTTAGCCGGGACTGGGGAGTACGAGCAGTACTTC
size: .; J: TRBJ1-5; V: TRBV6-5; D: TRBD1; CDR3: CASSSDRASNQPQHF; DNA: TGTGCCAGCAGTTCGGACAGGGCTAGCAATCAGCCCCAGCATTTT
size: .; J: TRBJ2-1; V: TRBV29-1; D: .; CDR3: CSVEDPGYEQFF; DNA: TGCAGCGTTGAAGATCCCGGGTATGAGCAGTTCTTC
size: once; J: TRBJ1-4; V: TRBV9; D: .; CDR3: CASSVGGRSNEKLFF; DNA: TGTGCCAGCAGCGTAGGGGGACGGAGCAATGAAAAACTGTTTTTT
size: .; J: TRBJ1-6; V: TRBV5-5; D: TRBD1; CDR3: CASSVYRDRGRGHNSPLHF; DNA: TGTGCCAGCAGCGTTTACCGGGACAGGGGGCGAGGGCATAATTCACCCCTCCACTTT
size: .; J: TRBJ1-2; V: TRBV7-2; D: TRBD1; CDR3: CASSPMGQGNYGYTF; DNA: TGTGCCAGCAGCCCAATGGGACAGGGGAACTATGGCTACACCTTC
size: .; J: TRBJ1-2; V: TRBV3-1/TRBV3-2; D: .; CDR3: CASSQDVGRGYTF; DNA: TGTGCCAGCAGCCAAGATGTGGGACGGGGCTACACCTTC
size: .; J: TRBJ2-7; V: TRBV9; D: TRBD1; CDR3: CASSAGTGGYYEQYF; DNA: TGTGCCAGCAGCGCCGGGACAGGGGGATACTACGAGCAGTACTTC
size: .; J: TRBJ1-5; V: TRBV6-5; D: TRBD1; CDR3: CASSRTGDQPQHF; DNA: TGTGCCAGCAGTCGGACAGGAGATCAGCCCCAGCATTTT
size: .; J: TRBJ1-5; V: TRBV2; D: .; CDR3: CASWGSNQPQHF; DNA: TGTGCCAGCTGGGGTTCGAATCAGCCCCAGCATTTT
size: .; J: TRBJ2-1; V: TRBV29-1; D: .; CDR3: CSVEGASRGEQFF; DNA: TGCAGCGTTGAAGGGGCCAGTCGAGGTGAGCAGTTCTTC
size: .; J: TRBJ2-7; V: TRBV18; D: TRBD2; CDR3: CASSPGGDRSYEQYF; DNA: TGTGCCAGCTCACCGGGAGGGGACCGTTCCTACGAGCAGTACTTC
size: .; J: TRBJ1-2; V: TRBV9; D: TRBD1; CDR3: CASDRGGNYGYTF; DNA: TGTGCCAGTGACAGGGGAGGTAACTATGGCTACACCTTC
size: once; J: TRBJ1-3; V: TRBV10-1; D: .; CDR3: CASGGEGGNTIYF; DNA: TGCGCCAGCGGGGGAGAAGGTGGAAACACCATATATTTT
size: few; J: TRBJ1-1; V: TRBV11-2; D: TRBD1; CDR3: CASSFMTGGTEAFF; DNA: TGTGCCAGCAGCTTTATGACAGGGGGCACTGAAGCTTTCTTT
size: .; J: TRBJ2-3; V: TRBV30; D: .; CDR3: CAWSKAWIATDTQYF; DNA: TGTGCCTGGAGTAAGGCGTGGATAGCCACAGATACGCAGTATTTT
size: .; J: TRBJ2-3; V: TRBV5-4; D: .; CDR3: CASTLGDLKSSTTDTQYF; DNA: TGTGCCAGCACCTTAGGTGACCTCAAGTCCTCGACCACAGATACGCAGTATTTT
size: once; J: TRBJ1-2; V: TRBV7-6; D: .; CDR3: CASSFGNGYGYTF; DNA: .
size: .; J: TRBJ1-1; V: TRBV19; D: TRBD1; CDR3: CASSMYRTGGTEAFF; DNA: TGTGCCAGTAGTATGTATCGGACAGGGGGGACTGAAGCTTTCTTT
size: .; J: TRBJ2-1; V: TRBV11-2; D: TRBD2; CDR3: CASSFLAGVVYNEQFF; DNA: TGTGCCAGCAGTTTCCTAGCGGGGGTCGTATACAATGAGCAGTTCTTC
size: .; J: TRBJ2-3; V: TRBV4-2; D: .; CDR3: CASSQKEPTTDTQYF; DNA: TGTGCCAGCAGTCAAAAGGAGCCCACCACAGATACGCAGTATTTT
size: .; J: TRBJ1-2; V: TRBV28; D: .; CDR3: CASTTGTGGYTF; DNA: TGTGCCAGCACCACGGGGACGGGAGGCTACACCTTC
size: .; J: TRBJ2-5; V: TRBV28; D: TRBD1; CDR3: CASSFQGQGAGETQYF; DNA: TGTGCCAGCAGTTTTCAAGGACAGGGGGCAGGGGAGACCCAGTACTTC
size: .; J: TRBJ2-3; V: TRBV27; D: .; CDR3: CASSLSGDTQYF; DNA: TGTGCCAGCAGCTTAAGCGGAGATACGCAGTATTTT
size: .; J: TRBJ2-7; V: TRBV5-1; D: TRBD1; CDR3: CASSLSGQGWYEQYF; DNA: TGCGCCAGCAGCTTAAGTGGACAGGGGTGGTACGAGCAGTACTTC
size: .; J: TRBJ2-7; V: TRBV6-5; D: .; CDR3: CASSYSRYYEQYF; DNA: TGTGCCAGCAGTTACTCGCGTTATTACGAGCAGTACTTC